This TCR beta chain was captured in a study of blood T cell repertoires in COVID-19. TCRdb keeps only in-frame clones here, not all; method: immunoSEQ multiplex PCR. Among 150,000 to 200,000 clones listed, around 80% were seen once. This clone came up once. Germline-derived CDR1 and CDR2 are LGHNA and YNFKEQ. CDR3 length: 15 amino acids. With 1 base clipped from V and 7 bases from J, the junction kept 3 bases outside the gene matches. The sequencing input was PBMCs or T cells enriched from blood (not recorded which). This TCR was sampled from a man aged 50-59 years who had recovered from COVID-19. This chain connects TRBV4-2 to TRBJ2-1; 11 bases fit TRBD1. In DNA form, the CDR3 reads TGTGCCAGCAGCCAAGCTGGGACAGGGGGAAATGAGCAGTTCTTC. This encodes CASSQAGTGGNEQFF.